Detailed here is one T cell receptor beta chain. The target antigen is unknown. UMI-labeled TRB cDNA libraries were prepared by 5' RACE. For each CDR3 protein, TCRdb gives one entry from its re-call of the 5' RACE reads, without DNA. Recorded here are 4,000 to 6,000 distinct CDR3 sequences; the top ten clones represent about 2.5%. The sample belongs to a study of CXCR3-negative and CXCR3-positive naive CD8 T cells. General study points: Both naive subsets showed comparably high diversity, and memory CD8+ cells showed much lower diversity. When CXCR3-positive naive cells were set against CXCR3-negative naive cells, the former had more hydrophobic TRB CDR3s.

This receptor was identified in a human donor in good health. Some clones in this sample may be carry-over from other donors' samples. Sequences were obtained from naive CXCR3+ CD8+ T cells from blood. The subset is: CD45RO-CCR7+CD27+CD95- naive CD8+ T cells expressing CXCR3 (TNR3+).

CDR3 loop: CSVLDRDYGYTF. This rearrangement joins TRBV29-1 to TRBJ1-2; TCRdb selects TRBD1, and the lack of DNA leaves this call unchecked. Germline V gene data show CDR1 as SQVTM and CDR2 as ANQGSEA. The CDR3 sequence is 12 residues long.